This T cell receptor beta chain is from a study of blood T cell repertoires in COVID-19. Trimming pared 3 bases from V and 1 base from J, leaving 12 bases between. The germline V gene encodes CDR1 KGHSH and CDR2 LQKENI. The CDR3 extends over 15 amino acids. Original data processing: From reference gene primer amplification, estimates of nucleated cell counts were derived. Assay used: immunoSEQ multiplex PCR; TCRdb lists only in-frame clones, some missing. That table is the source of V, J and clone size, and D and trimming were worked out from the DNA. The sample lists roughly 220,000 clones, around three quarters seen once, with less than 6% in the top ten. Comments on this clone: In the same sample, other DNA sequences code for this CDR3.

V usage is TRBV18 and J usage is TRBJ1-1; D perhaps matches TRBD1 (6 bases). The sample taken for sequencing was peripheral blood. The sequence was obtained from a woman in her sixties or seventies with acute or convalescent COVID-19. The CDR3: CASSPQSTGNTEAFF. CDR3 DNA: TGTGCCAGCTCACCTCAATCGACAGGGAACACTGAAGCTTTCTTT.